This TCR beta chain was recorded in a study of low-dose radiotherapy and immunotherapy resistance in tumors. Germline V gene sequence: CDR1 SGDLS, CDR2 YYNGEE. This CDR3 has 14 residues. The ends were cut back, 0 bases at V and 2 bases at J, with 7 bases in the middle. Primers targeting TRAV and TRBV primed first-strand cDNA, covering alpha and beta chains. The PCR that amplified TCRs ran for approximately 18 cycles, relying on a constant-region primer and a V-primer adapter. Via MiXCR, TCRdb re-called the reads, giving one row per CDR3 protein. The sample lists 13,000 to 15,000 distinct CDR3 sequences, approximately 70% seen once, with 4% to 5.5% in the top ten.

This clonotype was obtained from a human donor with advanced metastatic prostate, ovarian, gallbladder or colorectal cancer (not recorded which). This table probably holds off-target reads from a library built for another chain. V and J are TRBV9 and TRBJ2-3, with unresolved D. As DNA, the CDR3 is TGTGCCAGCAGCGTAGGGGCCAACACAGATACGCAGTATTTT. Translation: CASSVGANTDTQYF.